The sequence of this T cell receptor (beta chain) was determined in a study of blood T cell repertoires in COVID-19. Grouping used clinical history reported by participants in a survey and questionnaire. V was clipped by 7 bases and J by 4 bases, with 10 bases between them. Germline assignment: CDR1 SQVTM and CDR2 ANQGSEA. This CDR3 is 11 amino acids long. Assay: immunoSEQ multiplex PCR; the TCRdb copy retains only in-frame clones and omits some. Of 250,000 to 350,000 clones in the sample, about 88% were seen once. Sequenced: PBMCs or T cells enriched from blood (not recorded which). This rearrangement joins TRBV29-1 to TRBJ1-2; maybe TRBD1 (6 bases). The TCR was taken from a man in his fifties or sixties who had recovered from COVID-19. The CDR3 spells CSGRGGYGYTF. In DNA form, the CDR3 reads TGCAGCGGAAGGGGGGGCTATGGCTACACCTTC.